Shown below are 25 T cell receptor beta chains from a single sample sequenced in a study of T cell responses to AZD1222 COVID-19 vaccine. Assay used: immunoSEQ multiplex PCR; TCRdb lists only in-frame clones, some missing. This sample has over 50,000 clones; over 80% occur once, and the top ten carry around 6.6%. Sequences were derived from peripheral blood, sampled on day 0 of AZD1222 vaccination. These receptors came from an adult in good health.

The J gene is TRBJ2-3, the V gene TRBV20-1, with a possible D match to TRBD2 (6 bases). V was clipped by 3 bases and J by 2 bases, with 12 bases between them. The germline gives CDR1 DFQATT, CDR2 SNEGSKA (reference sequence). CDR3 length: 14 residues. The CDR3 reads CSASVGGITDTQYF. In DNA, the CDR3 is TGCAGTGCTAGTGTCGGGGGAATCACAGATACGCAGTATTTT.

The chain carries TRBV4-3 and TRBJ2-5; D not resolved. Germline V gene data show CDR1 as LGHNA and CDR2 as YSLEER. This CDR3 is 14 amino acids long. V dropped 4 bases and J dropped 2 bases, with 11 bases sitting between them. In DNA, the CDR3 is TGCGCCAGCAGCCTAGCTCTTACTCAAGAGACCCAGTACTTC. Protein product: CASSLALTQETQYF.

The chain is built from TRBV5-6 and TRBJ2-7, with 10 bases lining up with TRBD1. Per germline, CDR1 SGHDT and CDR2 YYEEEE. J gave up 4 bases and V 4 bases, and 5 bases lay outside the gene matches. This CDR3 spans 14 amino acids. The CDR3 nucleotides are TGTGCCAGCAGCGGCGGGACAGGGGCTTACGAGCAGTACTTC. Translation: CASSGGTGAYEQYF.

This chain joins TRBV18 and TRBJ1-5; D is possibly TRBD1 (5 bases). This CDR3 has 13 residues. The germline V gene has CDR1 KGHSH and CDR2 LQKENI. V was trimmed by 6 bases and J by 7 bases, leaving 13 bases between them. The CDR3 loop reads CASSAGARQPQHF. CDR3 DNA sequence: TGTGCCAGCTCTGCCGGGGCTAGGCAGCCCCAGCATTTT.

This sequence joins TRBV25-1 and TRBJ2-5, with 10 bases that match TRBD2. This CDR3 is 16 amino acids long. The germline V gene has CDR1 MGHDK and CDR2 SYGVNS. V lost 4 bases and J lost 1; bases outside the gene matches: 6. For the CDR3, the DNA is TGTGCCAGCAGTGGACTAGCGGGTTTTATCCAAGAGACCCAGTACTTC. It yields the protein CASSGLAGFIQETQYF.

V and J are TRBV6-1 and TRBJ2-3, with 7 positions matching TRBD2. CDR1 and CDR2 from the germline V gene are MNHNS and SASEGT. The CDR3 covers 19 residues. V was clipped by 0 bases and J by 4 bases; unmatched bases: 16. The CDR3 region is CASSEAPLRVRGSSDTQYF. CDR3 DNA sequence: TGTGCCAGCAGTGAAGCGCCCCTCCGCGTGCGGGGGTCGTCAGATACGCAGTATTTT.

This clone was picked up one time. The CDR3: CASMLPTGGSKNIQYF. The CDR3 DNA follows: TGTGCCAGTATGCTGCCCACAGGGGGCTCCAAAAACATTCAGTACTTC. The rearrangement uses TRBV19 and TRBJ2-4, with 9 bases lining up with TRBD1. V was clipped by 7 bases and J by 2 bases; unmatched bases: 9. The CDR3 is 16 residues long. CDR1 and CDR2 (germline): LNHDA, SQIVND (reference sequence).

The chain employs TRBV12-5 and TRBJ2-2, with no clear D. Germline V CDR1 and CDR2: LGHNT, FRNRAP. V lost 9 bases and J 5 bases, leaving 7 bases between the germline ends. CDR3 length: 11 residues. The CDR3 coding sequence is TGTGCTAGCTATAGGACCGGGGAGCTGTTTTTT. This codes for CASYRTGELFF. Based on the CDR3 plus reference TRBV12-5 and TRBJ2-2, the full variable domain is DARVTQTPRHKVTEMGQEVTMRCQPILGHNTVFWYRQTMMQGLELLAYFRNRAPLDDSGMPKDRFSAEMPDATLATLKIQPSEPRDSAVYFCASYRTGELFFGEGSRLTVL.

Regarding this clone: This same CDR3 is encoded by further DNA sequences in the sample. The chain uses TRBV9 and TRBJ1-1; the D is unclear. The V gene lost 2 bases and the J gene lost 2 bases, with 7 bases spanning the gap. In germline, CDR1 is SGDLS, CDR2 YYNGEE. CDR3 length equals 13 residues. This CDR3 is CASSVDGNTEAFF. In DNA, the CDR3 is TGTGCCAGCAGCGTTGACGGTAACACTGAAGCTTTCTTT.

This clone was counted between two and nine times. The chain combines TRBV2 with TRBJ2-1; D ambiguous. The CDR3 sequence is 16 residues long. The germline CDR1 and CDR2 sequences are SNHLY and FYNNEI. V lost 6 bases and J 0 bases, leaving 15 bases between the germline ends. CDR3 sequence reads: CASSLGPPSSYNEQFF. The CDR3, as DNA: TGTGCCAGCAGCCTAGGACCACCTTCCTCCTACAATGAGCAGTTCTTC.

The rearrangement links TRBV11-2 to TRBJ1-6, with D perhaps matching TRBD1 (6 bases). Germline V gene data show CDR1 as SGHAT and CDR2 as FQNNGV. This CDR3 is 17 amino acids long. V lost 3 bases, J lost 5 bases, and 17 bases lay in between. The CDR3 spells CASSLMRGAFNNSPLHF. In DNA, the CDR3 is TGTGCCAGCAGCTTGATGCGGGGGGCATTTAATAATTCACCCCTCCACTTT.

V and J are TRBV4-2 and TRBJ2-5; 8 bases agree with TRBD1. Losses at the gene ends were 4 bases for V and 11 bases for J; bases not matched to a gene: 12. The germline V gene has CDR1 LGHNA and CDR2 YNFKEQ. The CDR3 runs 14 residues. The CDR3 DNA sequence: TGTGCCAGCAGCCTTGGGAGACAGGGGCGTTCGCAGTACTTC. Translated, it gives CASSLGRQGRSQYF.

The rearrangement uses TRBV16 and TRBJ1-1; D uncertain. V was shortened by 0 bases and J by 1 base, with 9 bases between the two germline ends. Germline lookup yields CDR1 KGHSY and CDR2 FQNENV. There are 15 residues in the CDR3. CDR3 protein: CASSQSGIENTEAFF. The DNA of the CDR3 is TGTGCCAGCAGCCAATCGGGGATAGAGAACACTGAAGCTTTCTTT. The whole variable domain, filled in from reference TRBV16 and TRBJ1-1, reads GEEVAQTPKHLVRGEGQKAKLYCAPIKGHSYVFWYQQVLKNEFKFLISFQNENVFDETGMPKERFSAKCLPNSPCSLEIQATKLEDSAVYFCASSQSGIENTEAFFGQGTRLTVV.

In this sample, this clone turned up once. The chain joins TRBV7-9 to TRBJ1-5, with D possibly TRBD1 on 5 matching bases. Trimming shortened V by 8 bases and J by 6 bases, and 26 bases separated the two germline ends. The germline gives CDR1 SEHNR, CDR2 FQNEAQ (reference sequence). The CDR3 is 17 residues long. The CDR3 region is CASQRTVGADPIQPQHF. The CDR3 region has the DNA TGTGCCAGCCAACGAACGGTAGGGGCGGACCCGATTCAGCCCCAGCATTTT.

This sequence joins TRBV18 and TRBJ1-6; the match to TRBD1 covers 7 bases. CDR1 is KGHSH, CDR2 LQKENI, per germline. CDR3 length: 14 residues. Losses at the gene ends were 4 bases for V and 7 bases for J; bases not matched to a gene: 4. This chain's CDR3 is CASSRDSRNSPLHF. The DNA for the CDR3 is TGTGCCAGCTCACGGGACAGCCGAAATTCACCCCTCCACTTT.

The chain combines TRBV5-1 with TRBJ2-1; perhaps D is TRBD1 or TRBD2 (7 bases each). Trimming removed 2 bases from V and 10 bases from J, with 19 bases in between. Germline V gives CDR1 SGHRS, CDR2 YFSETQ. The CDR3 runs 15 residues. CDR3 sequence: CASSFKGASGDEQFF. The CDR3, as DNA: TGCGCCAGCAGCTTTAAGGGGGCGAGCGGGGACGAGCAGTTCTTC. Drawing the rest from reference TRBV5-1 and TRBJ2-1, the complete variable domain is KAGVTQTPRYLIKTRGQQVTLSCSPISGHRSVSWYQQTPGQGLQFLFEYFSETQRNKGNFPGRFSGRQFSNSRSEMNVSTLELGDSALYLCASSFKGASGDEQFFGPGTRLTVL.

This rearrangement joins TRBV3-1 (or the pseudogene TRBV3-2) to TRBJ1-4; TRBD1 matches 8 bases. V was pared by 6 bases and J by 3 bases, with 3 bases of the junction left unmatched. Germline-derived CDR1 and CDR2 are LGHDT and YNNKEL (reference sequence). The CDR3 loop spans 14 amino acids. CDR3: CASSQDRANEKLFF. In nucleotides, the CDR3 is TGTGCCAGCAGTCAGGACAGGGCTAATGAAAAACTGTTTTTT.

The rearrangement uses TRBV6-2 or TRBV6-3 and TRBJ2-7, with TRBD1 matching over 8 bases. Germline loops: CDR1 MNHEY, CDR2 SVGEGT. With 5 bases clipped from V and 4 bases from J, the junction kept 1 base outside the gene matches. This CDR3 comprises 12 residues. The chain's CDR3 is CASSGTGYEQYF. As DNA, the CDR3 is TGTGCCAGCAGTGGGACAGGATACGAGCAGTACTTC.

The gene calls are TRBV4-1 and TRBJ1-5; 7 bases line up with TRBD1. Germline CDR1 reads MGHRA; CDR2 reads YSYEKL. The CDR3 sequence is 15 residues long. V gave up 0 bases and J gave up 5 bases; unmatched junction bases: 4. The CDR3 DNA sequence: TGCGCCAGCAGCCAAGAAGTAGGGGGCTATCAGCCCCAGCATTTT. Translation: CASSQEVGGYQPQHF.

This clone was seen once. V is TRBV2 and J is TRBJ2-7, with 10 bases identical to TRBD1. The junction had 5 bases not matched to a gene; V was cut back by 5 bases and J by 4 bases. Germline assignment: CDR1 SNHLY and CDR2 FYNNEI. The CDR3 runs 14 residues. CDR3 DNA: TGTGCCAGCAGTTTTAGACAGGGGGCTTACGAGCAGTACTTC. Amino acid sequence: CASSFRQGAYEQYF.

The chain is built from TRBV9 and TRBJ2-4; 7 nucleotides line up with TRBD1. The germline CDR1 and CDR2 sequences are SGDLS and YYNGEE. V lost 0 bases to trimming and J lost 8 bases; unmatched junction nucleotides: 2. The CDR3 is 13 amino acids. The CDR3 DNA reads as TGTGCCAGCAGCGTAGCCAGGGGGTACATTCAGTACTTC. Translated, it gives CASSVARGYIQYF.

This clone appeared once. J is TRBJ2-1 and V is TRBV11-2; TRBD2 aligns across 11 bases. With 6 bases clipped from V and 6 bases from J, the junction kept 10 bases outside the gene matches. From germline, CDR1 is SGHAT and CDR2 FQNNGV. This CDR3 contains 16 residues. The CDR3 region is CASRPIAGGPGNEQFF. The CDR3 DNA reads TGTGCCAGCAGACCTATAGCGGGGGGGCCTGGCAATGAGCAGTTCTTC.

The chain couples TRBV3-1 (or the pseudogene TRBV3-2) to TRBJ1-2; tentatively, D is TRBD1 (5 bases). This CDR3 comprises 15 residues. Germline V gene data show CDR1 as LGHDT and CDR2 as YNNKEL (reference sequence). With 3 bases removed from V and 4 bases from J, the gap between germline ends came to 15 bases. CDR3 nucleotide sequence: TGTGCCAGCAGCCATGCAGGGTATCGCGGCTATGGCTACACCTTC. Its translation: CASSHAGYRGYGYTF.

The CDR3 sequence: CASSLKQGLVNEQFF. CDR3 nucleotides: TGTGCCAGCAGTTTAAAACAGGGGTTGGTCAATGAGCAGTTCTTC. V usage is TRBV28 and J usage is TRBJ2-1, with 7 bases lining up with TRBD1. Trimming cost V 2 bases and J 6 bases; bases outside gene matches: 7. CDR1 and CDR2 from the germline V gene are MDHEN and SYDVKM. This CDR3 region has 15 residues.

The rearrangement links TRBV28 to TRBJ1-6; 7 bases map to TRBD1. In germline, CDR1 is MDHEN, CDR2 SYDVKM. Trimming cost V 6 bases and J 1 base; bases outside gene matches: 6. This CDR3 contains 16 residues. The CDR3 DNA is TGTGCCAGCAGCCCAGGGGGGAGGTCCTATAATTCACCCCTCCACTTT. Residues: CASSPGGRSYNSPLHF.